This T cell receptor (beta chain) comes out of a study of cytomegalovirus exposure and HLA in healthy donors. Overall study context: Out of about 170 million T cells, an earlier analysis found over 90 million unique TCR beta sequences in total. Early on, a data release was issued that held roughly 86 million unique TCRs from HLA-typed donors. The Caucasian-associated ancestry cluster held around four fifths of a few hundred genotyped donors.

Study-level results: The authors later linked a missense DCLRE1C variant to TCR beta V- and J-gene trimming.

Note on this clone: Its antigen is unknown.

The CDR3 extends over 14 amino acids. V shed 5 bases and J shed 1 base, with 11 bases lying between them. CDR1 and CDR2 from the germline V gene are SNHLY and FYNNEI. Amplification used 60 Vbeta primers and 13 Jbeta primers. Assay used: immunoSEQ multiplex PCR; TCRdb lists only in-frame clones, some missing. The table shows roughly 150,000 clones, with 80% to 90% occurring only once. The V and J genes are TRBV2 and TRBJ1-1, with D possibly matching TRBD1 (5 bases). The sample consisted of PBMCs. The clonotype was recovered from a woman under 30 in good health and CMV-seronegative. As DNA, the CDR3 is TGTGCCAGCAGTCCGGGACTGAAGAACACTGAAGCTTTCTTT. It is translated as CASSPGLKNTEAFF.